Described below is a single T cell receptor (beta chain) sequence and its context. The antigen it binds to is not known. No base quality values were provided; no much bigger clone lies one nucleotide off. At diagnosis, tumor, uninvolved tumor-adjacent lung and peripheral blood were collected and then preserved as a mix of FFPE and fresh-frozen material. For TCR repertoire profiling, blood samples were analyzed as peripheral blood mononuclear cells. The data were taken from a study of T cells in localized non-small cell lung cancer (dated by TCRdb to 2020 to 2021). With regard to the full study: The study examined T cell repertoires in a few hundred patients with early-stage NSCLC and compared tumors with uninvolved tumor-adjacent lungs. Of the NSCLC patients, fewer than 150 were male and around 99 were female, and the mean age was around 66 years. The cohort was made up of around 250 treatment-naive NSCLC patients whose localized lung tumors had been resected. Findings and caveats that apply to the study as a whole: Because multi-region tumor sequencing was not done, intratumor heterogeneity could not be ruled out. A median of around 60 of the top 100 tumor clones turned up in the paired uninvolved adjacent lung, and under 30 of those clones also ranked among the top 100 of that same adjacent lung. Longer overall survival was associated with higher T cell density in blood, whereas shorter survival was associated with higher clonality in adjacent lung. Uninvolved tumor-adjacent lung showed the highest T cell clonality, higher than tumor, which suggests more focused antigenic responses in the adjacent lung. Because the study design was exploratory, TCR variables were selected using unadjusted p-values without false-discovery rate correction.

The immunoSEQ Assay was used to sequence TCR beta CDR3 regions from DNA. The authors' pipeline ran thus. T cell density was computed as TCR beta template counts normalized to usable DNA estimated by amplifying housekeeping genes. Richness was estimated using the preseqR package, with extrapolation to 400,000 templates for PBMC samples and to 120,000 templates for tissue samples. Clonality was calculated as one minus Pielou's evenness. Tissue-enriched TCRs were identified through differential abundance testing performed on productive amino-acid clonotypes, with a minimum total count of 5 and an alpha of 0.1. Repertoire overlap between compartments was quantified with the Jaccard Index and Morisita Overlap Index. GLIPH clustered TCR beta CDR3s with public tetramer-defined viral CDR3s; viral motifs required at least three viral sequences plus V-gene enrichment. This is the immuneACCESS table as TCRdb keeps it, with only in-frame sequences that have V and J called. A part of the clones is gone; compared with another copy, unresolved V genes explain less than half, and the rest is unexplained. That table supplies the V and J calls and clone size; D and trimming were determined from the DNA. In this sample the table shows approximately 33,000 clones, around nine tenths of which occur a single time. The top ten constitute around 6.9% of the sample.

The CDR3 measures 16 amino acids from cysteine to phenylalanine. The DNA shown is the 48-base CDR3, in frame from base 1. The junction carries 22 bases between V and J, which are trimmed by 4 bases and 8 bases respectively. CDR1 is given as SGHNT and CDR2 as YYREEE, both from the germline V gene (reference sequence). The receptor's source is a female donor at least 60 years old with stage I lung adenocarcinoma. The chain is made from TRBV5-4 and TRBJ2-1; the D segment is perhaps TRBD1 or TRBD2, each sharing 6 matched bases. The sample was peripheral blood, taken before any cancer treatment. The sequence in DNA is TGTGCCAGCAGCGGGGGGCCTAGAGGGATAGAGGATGAGCAGTTCTTC. Translated, it reads CASSGGPRGIEDEQFF.